Each of the 14 T cell receptor beta chains below was sequenced from the same sample in a study of blood T cell repertoires in COVID-19. Repertoires were generated with immunoSEQ multiplex PCR, while TCRdb's copy carries only in-frame clones and drops some. The sample consists of around 300,000 clones, approximately 91% of them appearing once. Sequencing was done on a sample of peripheral blood. The receptors here all came from a man aged 18 to 35 with active or convalescent COVID-19.

V gene TRBV9 combines with J gene TRBJ2-5, with 9 nucleotides matching TRBD2. V lost 0 bases, J lost 5 bases, and 8 bases stayed unmatched. CDR1 is SGDLS, CDR2 YYNGEE, per germline. This CDR3 has 16 residues. The CDR3: CASSVGGAGGPETQYF. CDR3 DNA: TGTGCCAGCAGCGTAGGGGGCGCGGGGGGGCCGGAGACCCAGTACTTC.

V and J are TRBV25-1 and TRBJ2-2, with unresolved D. The CDR3 is made up of 12 amino acids. Germline values: CDR1 MGHDK, CDR2 SYGVNS. With 1 base removed from V and 6 bases from J, the gap between germline ends came to 3 bases. CDR3 DNA: TGTGCCAGCAGTGAATTAGCCGGGGAGCTGTTTTTT. This encodes CASSELAGELFF.

The chain uses TRBV18 and TRBJ1-1; D is perhaps TRBD1 (5 bases). Trimming shortened V by 3 bases and J by 6 bases, and 14 bases separated the two germline ends. Germline CDR1 reads KGHSH; CDR2 reads LQKENI. The CDR3 totals 14 residues. CDR3 DNA sequence: TGTGCCAGCTCACCCAGGGAGGCCGGAGCTGAAGCTTTCTTT. Its translation: CASSPREAGAEAFF.

This clone was observed once. The V gene is TRBV2, the J gene TRBJ1-6; D gene ambiguous. Germline V gives CDR1 SNHLY, CDR2 FYNNEI. The CDR3 contains 16 residues. Trimming cost V 5 bases and J 7 bases, with 18 bases left between them. The CDR3 sequence: CASSPGEGMRNSPLHF. CDR3 sequence (DNA): TGTGCCAGCAGTCCCGGGGAGGGAATGAGGAATTCACCCCTCCACTTT.

This sequence joins TRBV5-1 and TRBJ1-2; no definite D call. Trimming stripped 0 bases from V and 0 bases from J, with 12 bases between. Germline CDR1 reads SGHRS; CDR2 reads YFSETQ. CDR3 length: 16 amino acids. CDR3 sequence: CASSLDGGLTNYGYTF. The CDR3 DNA is TGCGCCAGCAGCTTGGACGGTGGGCTAACTAACTATGGCTACACCTTC.

In its sample, this clone was seen once. The chain joins TRBV10-2 to TRBJ1-3, with unresolved D. Trimming took 4 bases from V and 3 from J, leaving 7 bases between them. This CDR3 comprises 13 residues. The germline V gene encodes CDR1 WSHSY and CDR2 SAAADI. The CDR3, as DNA: TGCGCCAGCAGTGTCAGTATTGGAAACACCATATATTTT. Protein sequence: CASSVSIGNTIYF.

This chain links TRBV6-6 with TRBJ2-2; 7 bases line up with TRBD1. From germline, CDR1 is MNHNY and CDR2 SVGAGI (reference sequence). CDR3 size: 20 residues. Trimming removed 6 bases from V and 4 bases from J; junction bases left unmatched: 23. CDR3 sequence reads: CASSLNWLGQTPASTGELFF. The CDR3 DNA follows: TGTGCCAGCAGCTTAAACTGGCTGGGACAGACACCCGCCTCCACCGGGGAGCTGTTTTTT.

The chain uses TRBV6-5 and TRBJ1-2; 8 nucleotides agree with TRBD1. Germline CDR1 and CDR2: MNHEY and SVGAGI. This CDR3 contains 15 residues. J gave up 7 bases and V 2 bases, and 9 bases lay outside the gene matches. DNA of the CDR3: TGTGCCAGCAGTTACGGACAGGGACTTTGGGCTGGCTACACCTTC. Its protein product is CASSYGQGLWAGYTF.

The chain has TRBV9 and TRBJ1-1; 9 bases agree with TRBD1. The CDR3 loop spans 15 amino acids. V trimming: 3 bases; J trimming: 6 bases; junction bases outside the gene matches: 9. CDR1 is SGDLS, CDR2 YYNGEE, per germline. The CDR3 sequence: CASSAPGTGSSEAFF. CDR3 coding DNA: TGTGCCAGCAGCGCCCCCGGGACAGGGAGTTCTGAAGCTTTCTTT.

This clone was seen just once. CDR3 DNA sequence: TGTGCCAGCAGCCCCCGGGACAGCTCCTACGAGCAGTACTTC. As protein: CASSPRDSSYEQYF. This chain joins TRBV5-4 and TRBJ2-7; TRBD1 aligns across 7 bases. The CDR3 covers 14 residues. Trimming removed 4 bases from V and 0 bases from J; junction bases left unmatched: 4. Germline V gives CDR1 SGHNT, CDR2 YYREEE (reference sequence). Full variable domain (missing parts from reference TRBV5-4 and TRBJ2-7): ETGVTQSPTHLIKTRGQQVTLRCSSQSGHNTVSWYQQALGQGPQFIFQYYREEENGRGNFPPRFSGLQFPNYSSELNVNALELDDSALYLCASSPRDSSYEQYFGPGTRLTVT.

The chain joins TRBV5-1 to TRBJ2-7; 11 positions agree with TRBD1. Germline V gives CDR1 SGHRS, CDR2 YFSETQ. V lost 7 bases to trimming and J lost 4 bases; unmatched junction nucleotides: 10. The CDR3 sequence is 15 residues long. CDR3 loop: CASRPTGTGGYEQYF. The CDR3 bases are TGCGCCAGCCGTCCAACCGGGACAGGGGGGTACGAGCAGTACTTC.

The chain couples TRBV18 to TRBJ2-7; 7 positions agree with TRBD1. Trimming cost V 1 base and J 6 bases; bases outside gene matches: 12. Per the germline V gene, CDR1 is KGHSH and CDR2 is LQKENI. The CDR3 spans 16 residues. This CDR3 is CASSPRIEGAGSEQYF. The CDR3 DNA reads as TGTGCCAGCTCACCACGGATTGAGGGGGCCGGAAGCGAGCAGTACTTC.

The chain is built from TRBV13 and TRBJ1-6, with TRBD1 matching 9 bases. In germline, CDR1 is PRHDT, CDR2 FYEKMQ (reference sequence). V gave up 6 bases and J gave up 3 bases; unmatched junction bases: 6. This CDR3 spans 16 amino acids. CDR3 residues: CASRTGGQFYNSPLHF. The DNA for the CDR3 is TGTGCCAGCAGAACAGGGGGCCAGTTCTATAATTCACCCCTCCACTTT.

The V and J genes are TRBV18 and TRBJ1-1; D is possibly TRBD1 (5 bases). V was shortened by 3 bases and J by 5 bases, with 13 bases between the two germline ends. CDR3 length equals 14 residues. Germline V gene data show CDR1 as KGHSH and CDR2 as LQKENI. CDR3 sequence reads: CASSPDIRATEAFF. CDR3 coding DNA: TGTGCCAGCTCACCGGACATAAGGGCGACTGAAGCTTTCTTT. Full variable domain (remainder filled in from reference TRBV18 and TRBJ1-1): NAGVMQNPRHLVRRRGQEARLRCSPMKGHSHVYWYRQLPEEGLKFMVYLQKENIIDESGMPKERFSAEFPKEGPSILRIQQVVRGDSAAYFCASSPDIRATEAFFGQGTRLTVV.